The 26 T cell receptor beta chains in this list originate from one sample, sequenced in a study of T-cell memory formation after mild COVID-19 (dated by TCRdb to the early 2020s). The method behind the library was 5' RACE. Sequencer: Illumina NovaSeq 6000. TCRdb reprocessing: public reads trimmed at Q25 with fastp, clones called with MiXCR, in-frame beta chains kept. Records with the same CDR3 protein are collapsed into one entry carrying the most frequent genes and DNA. This sample is represented by roughly 250,000 distinct CDR3 sequences; about 16% of them were singletons. The ten largest clones take up 3.5% of the sample. Specimen: PBMCs or a T cell subset sorted from them (not recorded which). The receptors were sampled from a man aged 18 to 29 who had mild COVID-19 (a few samples of this study predate the infection). The sample titles of this study are shuffled in the database, so cell type and time point are left out; the donor was told from shared clones.

This clonotype was seen only a few times. The CDR3: CASSSPRTGYGYTF. As DNA, the CDR3 is TGCGCCAGCAGCTCCCCCCGGACAGGATATGGCTACACCTTC. The chain uses TRBV5-1 and TRBJ1-2, with 7 bases aligning to TRBD1. V lost 3 bases and J lost 5; bases outside the gene matches: 7. This CDR3 is 14 amino acids long. The germline CDR1 and CDR2 sequences are SGHRS and YFSETQ.

The table lists this clonotype with many counts. CDR3 DNA: TGTGCCAGCAGTTTACGAGCAGAAGAAGCTTTCTTT. Amino acid sequence: CASSLRAEEAFF. The chain employs TRBV12-3 or TRBV12-4 and TRBJ1-1; D remains unclear. The CDR3 runs to 12 residues. V lost 2 bases and J lost 8, with 9 bases in between.

This clonotype occurred a few times. V and J are TRBV5-1 and TRBJ2-7, with D possibly called TRBD1 or TRBD2 (6 bases each). Trimming cost V 4 bases and J 3 bases, with 14 bases left between them. CDR3 length: 14 residues. Germline CDR1 is SGHRS and CDR2 is YFSETQ. CDR3 coding DNA: TGCGCCAGCAGCAACGGGGGCCGGGGCTACGAGCAGTACTTC. This gives the protein CASSNGGRGYEQYF.

This clonotype was detected many times. This chain uses TRBV20-1 with TRBJ2-5; D is uncertain. Germline V gene lookup returns CDR1 DFQATT and CDR2 SNEGSKA (reference sequence). Trimming removed 4 bases at V and 5 bases at J, with 5 bases between. The CDR3 consists of 10 residues. This chain's CDR3 is CSAIFETQYF. CDR3 DNA sequence: TGCAGTGCTATTTTTGAGACCCAGTACTTC.

This clonotype was seen only a few times. The CDR3 coding sequence is TGCGCCAGCAGCTTGGACGATTATGGCTACACCTTC. It encodes CASSLDDYGYTF. The rearrangement joins TRBV5-1 to TRBJ1-2; D is uncertain. CDR1 is SGHRS and CDR2 is YFSETQ in the germline V gene. The CDR3 is 12 residues long. With 0 bases removed from V and 5 bases from J, the gap between germline ends came to 5 bases.

This clonotype was counted between two and nine times. The J gene is TRBJ2-7, the V gene TRBV7-2, with 7 bases fitting TRBD1. In germline, CDR1 is SGHTA, CDR2 FQGNSA. The CDR3 totals 13 residues. J gave up 2 bases and V 7 bases, and 5 bases lay outside the gene matches. The CDR3 nucleotides are TGTGCCAGCACCCGGGACAGTCCCTACGAGCAGTACTTC. Amino acid sequence: CASTRDSPYEQYF.

The chain employs TRBV6-2 or TRBV6-3 and TRBJ2-7; D remains unclear. V shed 10 bases and J shed 5 bases, with 18 bases lying between them. The CDR3 is made up of 13 amino acids. Germline assignment: CDR1 MNHEY and CDR2 SVGEGT. For the CDR3, the DNA is TGTGCCACCTTGGACCTTAACGGAGACGAGCAGTACGTC. Residues: CATLDLNGDEQYV.

The rearrangement joins TRBV7-9 to TRBJ2-2; D call uncertain. Germline V CDR1 and CDR2: SEHNR, FQNEAQ (reference sequence). V was shortened by 5 bases and J by 4 bases, with 11 bases between the two germline ends. The CDR3 loop spans 14 amino acids. In DNA, the CDR3 is TGTGCCAGCAGCCCAGGACGGAGCACCGGGGAGCTGTTTTTT. Amino acids: CASSPGRSTGELFF.

This clonotype was observed a few times. V usage is TRBV7-2 and J usage is TRBJ1-3; no definite D call. Germline CDR1 SGHTA, CDR2 FQGNSA. The CDR3 has 16 residues. The V gene lost 5 bases and the J gene lost 0 bases, with 14 bases spanning the gap. CDR3 residues: CASSPTRVSSGNTIYF. The CDR3 coding sequence is TGTGCCAGCAGCCCAACTAGAGTCTCCTCTGGAAACACCATATATTTT.

This clonotype was seen more than once but under ten times. V usage is TRBV4-2 and J usage is TRBJ1-6; 8 bases fit TRBD1. The J segment lost 8 bases and the V segment lost 3 bases, leaving 12 bases of the junction unmatched. This CDR3 is 17 amino acids long. CDR1 is LGHNA and CDR2 is YNFKEQ in the germline V gene. CDR3 DNA: TGTGCCAGCAGCCAGGTACGGGTTGGGACAGGCTATTCACCCCTCCACTTT. Translated, it gives CASSQVRVGTGYSPLHF.

This clonotype was counted between two and nine times. The chain has TRBV7-9 and TRBJ1-2, with D maybe TRBD1 (6 bases). V lost 4 bases to trimming and J lost 8 bases, with 14 bases between them. This CDR3 is 13 amino acids long. Germline CDR1 and CDR2: SEHNR and FQNEAQ (reference sequence). The CDR3 DNA reads as TGTGCCAGCAGCTACGCGGGGGCGAGGGGCTACACCTTC. Its translation is CASSYAGARGYTF. The variable domain in full, with the rest retrieved from reference TRBV7-9 and TRBJ1-2, is DTGVSQNPRHKITKRGQNVTFRCDPISEHNRLYWYRQTLGQGPEFLTYFQNEAQLEKSRLLSDRFSAERPKGSFSTLEIQRTEQGDSAMYLCASSYAGARGYTFGSGTRLTVV.

The J gene is TRBJ1-1, the V gene TRBV5-6, with D uncertain. Trimming cost V 7 bases and J 1 base, with 5 bases left between them. The CDR3 extends over 11 amino acids. The germline CDR1 and CDR2 sequences are SGHDT and YYEEEE. The CDR3, as DNA: TGTGCCAGCGAAGCGAACACTGAAGCTTTCTTT. The encoded protein is CASEANTEAFF.

This clonotype occurred a few times. The chain recombines TRBV5-1 with TRBJ2-7, with TRBD1 identical over 7 bases. Germline V gene sequence: CDR1 SGHRS, CDR2 YFSETQ. This CDR3 comprises 15 residues. With V trimmed by 1 base and J by 1 base, 5 bases remained unmatched. The CDR3 sequence is CASSLQGQQSYEQYF. In nucleotides, the CDR3 is TGCGCCAGCAGCTTGCAGGGACAGCAGTCCTACGAGCAGTACTTC.

The rearrangement links TRBV20-1 to TRBJ2-1; TRBD2 matches 11 bases. The V gene end was trimmed by 0 bases and the J gene end by 7 bases; junction bases not matched to a gene: 11. CDR3 size: 17 residues. Germline assignment: CDR1 DFQATT and CDR2 SNEGSKA (reference sequence). The CDR3 DNA follows: TGCAGTGCTAGAGACTACCATAGCGGGGGGGCCGGAAATGAGCAGTTCTTC. Amino acids: CSARDYHSGGAGNEQFF.

This clonotype was seen a handful of times. The chain is built from TRBV18 and TRBJ2-7; no definite D call. The CDR3 has 14 amino acids. V shed 0 bases and J shed 2 bases, with 8 bases lying between them. Germline V gene sequence: CDR1 KGHSH, CDR2 LQKENI. CDR3 residues: CASSPPRSTYEQYF. Here the CDR3 DNA reads TGTGCCAGCTCACCACCTCGCTCGACCTACGAGCAGTACTTC.

This sequence joins TRBV20-1 and TRBJ1-6; TRBD1 matches at 7 bases. V gave up 1 base and J gave up 9 bases; unmatched junction bases: 12. The germline CDR1 and CDR2 sequences are DFQATT and SNEGSKA (reference sequence). The CDR3 is made up of 16 amino acids. The CDR3 loop reads CSARGSTGISGSPLHF. In DNA form, the CDR3 reads TGCAGTGCTAGAGGCTCGACAGGGATAAGTGGTTCACCCCTCCACTTT.

This clonotype was observed many times. The rearrangement uses TRBV7-7 and TRBJ2-1; D possibly corresponds to TRBD2 (6 bases). Germline loops: CDR1 SSHAT, CDR2 FNYEAQ (reference sequence). The CDR3 extends over 15 amino acids. The V end was cut by 3 bases, the J end by 6 bases, with 15 bases between. CDR3 loop: CASSFGGVFGNEQFF. The CDR3 region has the DNA TGTGCCAGCAGCTTTGGCGGGGTATTTGGCAATGAGCAGTTCTTC. Full variable domain (missing parts from reference TRBV7-7 and TRBJ2-1): GAGVSQSPRYKVTKRGQDVTLRCDPISSHATLYWYQQALGQGPEFLTYFNYEAQPDKSGLPSDRFSAERPEGSISTLTIQRTEQRDSAMYRCASSFGGVFGNEQFFGPGTRLTVL.

This clonotype turned up a few times. V and J are TRBV7-9 and TRBJ2-6; the D call may be TRBD1 or TRBD2 (5 bases each). V lost 1 base to trimming and J lost 0 bases, with 13 bases between them. CDR1 is SEHNR and CDR2 is FQNEAQ in the germline V gene (reference sequence). The CDR3 length is 18 residues. For the CDR3, the DNA is TGTGCCAGCAGCTTAGTTGAGGGGACCAGCTCTGGGGCCAACGTCCTGACTTTC. Its translation is CASSLVEGTSSGANVLTF.

This clonotype appeared a few times. The rearrangement links TRBV30 to TRBJ1-2, with a weak D call TRBD1 (5 bases). Trimming removed 0 bases at V and 4 bases at J, with 6 bases between. There are 12 residues in the CDR3. Germline CDR1 and CDR2: GTSNPN and SVGIG (reference sequence). CDR3 bases: TGTGCCTGGAGTGTGGGGGGCTATGGCTACACCTTC. Translation gives CAWSVGGYGYTF.

The chain couples TRBV7-3 to TRBJ2-1; unclear D gene. Looked up from germline, CDR1 is SGHTA and CDR2 is FQGTGA. The CDR3 consists of 15 residues. With 2 bases removed from V and 1 base from J, the gap between germline ends came to 9 bases. The CDR3 spells CASSLEPGSYNEQFF. The CDR3, as DNA: TGTGCCAGCAGCTTAGAGCCCGGTTCCTACAATGAGCAGTTCTTC.

This chain links TRBV7-3 with TRBJ2-1; D uncertain. V was pared by 5 bases and J by 5 bases, with 10 bases between. This CDR3 spans 13 amino acids. Looked up from germline, CDR1 is SGHTA and CDR2 is FQGTGA. The CDR3 region is CASSPRGHNEQFF. The CDR3, as DNA: TGTGCCAGCAGCCCCCGAGGACACAATGAGCAGTTCTTC.

This clonotype was seen a handful of times. The chain recombines TRBV6-5 with TRBJ2-5; D could derive from TRBD1 or TRBD2 (5 bases each). This CDR3 contains 16 residues. CDR1 and CDR2 from the germline V gene are MNHEY and SVGAGI. Trimming took off 3 bases at V and 9 bases at J, with 23 bases between the two ends. CDR3 in amino acids: CASSYMPGTQSSAQYF. The CDR3 DNA follows: TGTGCCAGCAGTTATATGCCGGGGACCCAATCATCGGCCCAGTACTTC.

V usage is TRBV20-1 and J usage is TRBJ2-3; 9 bases agree with TRBD2. Losses at the gene ends were 5 bases for V and 2 bases for J; bases not matched to a gene: 8. The CDR3 is 15 amino acids. Per the germline V gene, CDR1 is DFQATT and CDR2 is SNEGSKA (reference sequence). CDR3 bases: TGCAGTGCTGCTTCGACTAGCGGCTCCACAGATACGCAGTATTTT. It specifies CSAASTSGSTDTQYF.

J is TRBJ1-1 and V is TRBV12-3 or TRBV12-4; D is perhaps TRBD1 (6 bases). V lost 2 bases and J lost 9, with 13 bases in between. CDR3 size: 13 residues. CDR3 DNA sequence: TGTGCCAGCAGTTTAAGGGACACGACCCAAGCTTTCTTT. Encoded protein: CASSLRDTTQAFF.

This sequence joins TRBV6-5 and TRBJ2-7; 8 positions agree with TRBD1. The germline V gene encodes CDR1 MNHEY and CDR2 SVGAGI. With V trimmed by 2 bases and J by 2 bases, 8 bases remained unmatched. The CDR3 runs 16 residues. CDR3 DNA sequence: TGTGCCAGCAGTTACCCCAGGGGACAGGATCCCTACGAGCAGTACGTC. Its translation is CASSYPRGQDPYEQYV.

This clonotype was counted between two and nine times. The chain uses TRBV4-1 and TRBJ1-2, with D unclear. From germline, CDR1 is MGHRA and CDR2 YSYEKL. V was clipped by 4 bases and J by 0 bases, with 12 bases between them. The CDR3 runs to 15 residues. This CDR3 is CASSPGYDPNYGYTF. CDR3 coding DNA: TGCGCCAGCAGCCCCGGGTACGATCCTAACTATGGCTACACCTTC.